A single sample gave rise to the 21 T cell receptor beta chains below, sequenced in a study of blood T cell repertoires in COVID-19. Sequencing was performed with immunoSEQ multiplex PCR; in TCRdb, only in-frame clones are kept and a portion is missing. This sample has about 98,000 clones, with roughly 82% found just once. The sample comprised peripheral blood. The source is a man aged 70-80 years with active or convalescent COVID-19.

The V gene is TRBV19, the J gene TRBJ2-7, with 11 bases identical to TRBD2. J lost 0 bases, V lost 6 bases, and 4 bases had no gene match. Germline values: CDR1 LNHDA, CDR2 SQIVND (reference sequence). CDR3 size: 15 residues. CDR3 region: CASRLAGGSSYEQYF. CDR3 sequence (DNA): TGTGCCAGTAGGTTAGCGGGGGGGAGCTCCTACGAGCAGTACTTC.

CDR3 bases: TGTGCCAGCACCCTCGGGCTAGCGGGACCGAACACCGGGGAGCTGTTTTTT. As protein: CASTLGLAGPNTGELFF. This chain uses TRBV9 with TRBJ2-2; 9 bases agree with TRBD2. The CDR3 sequence is 17 residues long. V lost 6 bases to trimming and J lost 0 bases; unmatched junction nucleotides: 9. Germline V gene sequence: CDR1 SGDLS, CDR2 YYNGEE. The variable domain in full, completed from reference TRBV9 and TRBJ2-2, reads DSGVTQTPKHLITATGQRVTLRCSPRSGDLSVYWYQQSLDQGLQFLIQYYNGEERAKGNILERFSAQQFPDLHSELNLSSLELGDSALYFCASTLGLAGPNTGELFFGEGSRLTVL.

V usage is TRBV5-1 and J usage is TRBJ1-4; D remains ambiguous. The germline V gene encodes CDR1 SGHRS and CDR2 YFSETQ. CDR3 length equals 15 residues. Trimming cost V 1 base and J 4 bases, with 11 bases left between them. The CDR3 loop reads CASSLHGFDNEKLFF. The CDR3 nucleotides are TGCGCCAGCAGCTTGCACGGGTTCGATAATGAAAAACTGTTTTTT.

This chain links TRBV20-1 with TRBJ2-3; D not certain. V was clipped by 3 bases and J by 2 bases, with 6 bases between them. Germline lookup yields CDR1 DFQATT and CDR2 SNEGSKA (reference sequence). The CDR3 runs to 12 residues. CDR3 loop: CSASYTTDTQYF. CDR3 nucleotides: TGCAGTGCTAGTTACACCACAGATACGCAGTATTTT.

The chain joins TRBV10-3 to TRBJ1-3, with 7 bases identical to TRBD1. This CDR3 spans 14 amino acids. The germline V gene has CDR1 ENHRY and CDR2 SYGVKD. The V segment lost 7 bases and the J segment 8 bases; nucleotides outside the gene matches: 11. The CDR3 region has the DNA TGTGCCATCACCTCGGACAGGATGAAGTACACCATATATTTT. It is translated as CAITSDRMKYTIYF.

The genes are TRBV29-1 and TRBJ2-5; D unclear. The V gene lost 6 bases and the J gene lost 4 bases, with 9 bases spanning the gap. The CDR3 length is 11 residues. Germline V gene data show CDR1 as SQVTM and CDR2 as ANQGSEA. CDR3 loop: CSVFGPETQYF. The CDR3 bases are TGCAGCGTGTTTGGCCCAGAGACCCAGTACTTC.

This clone was recorded many times. The genes are TRBV18 and TRBJ1-1; D possibly corresponds to TRBD1 (5 bases). The germline V gene has CDR1 KGHSH and CDR2 LQKENI. This CDR3 is 13 amino acids long. V gave up 2 bases and J gave up 4 bases, with 8 bases separating them. The CDR3 DNA is TGTGCCAGCTCACCAGCAGGGTCCACTGAAGCTTTCTTT. It translates to CASSPAGSTEAFF.

This clone occurred once. The chain recombines TRBV4-3 with TRBJ1-2, with D possibly TRBD1 on 5 matching bases. CDR1 and CDR2 (germline): LGHNA, YSLEER. V gave up 0 bases and J gave up 8 bases, with 13 bases separating them. CDR3 length: 14 amino acids. CDR3 protein: CASSQDRQGGGYTF. As DNA, the CDR3 is TGCGCCAGCAGCCAAGATAGGCAGGGTGGCGGCTACACCTTC.

The rearrangement joins TRBV30 to TRBJ1-1; D remains ambiguous. This CDR3 contains 12 residues. The V gene's germline CDR1 is GTSNPN and CDR2 SVGIG (reference sequence). Between the trimmed V and J ends, which lost 5 bases and 11 bases, there was a span of 18 bases. CDR3 sequence: CAWDTMRVAAFF. The CDR3 region has the DNA TGTGCCTGGGATACAATGAGGGTGGCCGCTTTCTTT.

This rearrangement joins TRBV10-3 to TRBJ2-7, with TRBD2 identical over 11 bases. The trim removed 10 bases at V and 5 bases at J, leaving 22 bases unmatched. The CDR3 consists of 18 residues. The germline V gene has CDR1 ENHRY and CDR2 SYGVKD. CDR3 loop: CATRDRLSGGAGGDEQYF. The CDR3 DNA reads as TGTGCCACACGGGACAGACTTAGCGGGGGGGCAGGTGGGGACGAGCAGTACTTC.

The rearrangement uses TRBV6-5 and TRBJ1-4, with D hard to call. V was shortened by 7 bases and J by 3 bases, with 6 bases between the two germline ends. The germline V gene encodes CDR1 MNHEY and CDR2 SVGAGI. The CDR3 loop spans 12 amino acids. DNA of the CDR3: TGTGCCAGCAATCAGGCTAATGAAAAACTGTTTTTT. Its translation: CASNQANEKLFF.

The chain couples TRBV6-1 to TRBJ2-3; TRBD2 aligns across 11 bases. Germline CDR1 MNHNS, CDR2 SASEGT. This CDR3 region has 18 residues. V gave up 0 bases and J gave up 3 bases; unmatched junction bases: 8. DNA for the CDR3: TGTGCCAGCAGTGAAGCAAAGGTAGCGGGGGGGCCGACAGATACGCAGTATTTT. Translated: CASSEAKVAGGPTDTQYF.

This chain joins TRBV7-2 and TRBJ1-4; D remains ambiguous. CDR1 and CDR2 (germline): SGHTA, FQGNSA. CDR3 length: 14 residues. The ends were cut back, 5 bases at V and 11 bases at J, with 18 bases in the middle. CDR3 residues: CASSLRGVSMKLFF. Here the CDR3 DNA reads TGTGCCAGCAGCCTACGTGGAGTCAGTATGAAACTGTTTTTT.

In its sample, this clone was seen once. The chain uses TRBV30 and TRBJ1-1; the D gene is possibly TRBD1 (6 bases). The CDR3 loop spans 13 amino acids. Trimming left V 6 bases short and J 2 bases short, with 13 bases between. Germline values: CDR1 GTSNPN, CDR2 SVGIG (reference sequence). CDR3 loop: CACKGQLNTEAFF. The CDR3 nucleotides are TGTGCCTGTAAAGGACAGCTCAACACTGAAGCTTTCTTT. The variable domain in full, with the rest retrieved from reference TRBV30 and TRBJ1-1, is SQTIHQWPATLVQPVGSPLSLECTVEGTSNPNLYWYRQAAGRGLQLLFYSVGIGQISSEVPQNLSASRPQDRQFILSSKKLLLSDSGFYLCACKGQLNTEAFFGQGTRLTVV.

A remark on this clone: Other DNA sequences in this specimen translate into the identical CDR3. The gene calls are TRBV6-5 and TRBJ1-5, with a tentative D call TRBD1 (5 bases). Between the trimmed V and J ends, which lost 7 bases and 1 base, there was a span of 8 bases. This CDR3 is built from 13 residues. The germline V gene has CDR1 MNHEY and CDR2 SVGAGI. The CDR3 region is CASTRQSNQPQHF. The CDR3 DNA follows: TGTGCCAGCACCCGACAGAGCAATCAGCCCCAGCATTTT.

J is TRBJ1-2 and V is TRBV27; 7 bases align to TRBD1. The germline V gene has CDR1 MNHEY and CDR2 SMNVEV (reference sequence). With V trimmed by 2 bases and J by 8 bases, 5 bases remained unmatched. CDR3 size: 13 residues. The CDR3 region has the DNA TGTGCCAGCAGTTTAGAAGGGGGCGGCGGCTACACCTTC. Encoded protein: CASSLEGGGGYTF.

The V call is TRBV4-2, the J call TRBJ2-5; tentative D call: TRBD1 (5 bases). The CDR3 is 16 residues long. The V end was cut by 1 base, the J end by 5 bases, with 17 bases between. Germline V CDR1 and CDR2: LGHNA, YNFKEQ. CDR3 residues: CASSQGRGENGETQYF. DNA of the CDR3: TGTGCCAGCAGCCAAGGAAGGGGCGAAAACGGGGAGACCCAGTACTTC.

DNA of the CDR3: TGTGCCAGCAGTCCCGACAGCCTCTATAATTCACCCCTCCACTTT. This gives the protein CASSPDSLYNSPLHF. J is TRBJ1-6 and V is TRBV6-2 or TRBV6-3; perhaps TRBD1 as D (5 bases). Germline V lookup: CDR1 MNHEY, CDR2 SVGEGT. The ends were cut back, 5 bases at V and 3 bases at J, with 11 bases in the middle. The CDR3 has 15 amino acids.

The V and J genes are TRBV5-6 and TRBJ2-5, with TRBD2 identical over 7 bases. The CDR3 extends over 14 amino acids. The germline gives CDR1 SGHDT, CDR2 YYEEEE. The trim removed 4 bases at V and 6 bases at J, leaving 9 bases unmatched. The CDR3 is CASSPTGLGQTQYF. DNA of the CDR3: TGTGCCAGCAGCCCGACCGGACTAGGGCAGACCCAGTACTTC.

J is TRBJ2-1 and V is TRBV7-9, with 7 bases fitting TRBD2. The V gene end was trimmed by 2 bases and the J gene end by 7 bases; junction bases not matched to a gene: 8. The germline gives CDR1 SEHNR, CDR2 FQNEAQ (reference sequence). The CDR3 contains 15 residues. CDR3 bases: TGTGCCAGCAGCTTATACCAGACAGCGGGGAATGAGCAGTTCTTC. It is translated as CASSLYQTAGNEQFF.

V and J are TRBV2 and TRBJ2-5; no reliable D call. Germline V gives CDR1 SNHLY, CDR2 FYNNEI. V lost 6 bases to trimming and J lost 0 bases, with 14 bases between them. The CDR3 has 15 residues. Here the CDR3 DNA reads TGTGCCAGCAGCGACGACTGGCAGCACCAAGAGACCCAGTACTTC. Residues: CASSDDWQHQETQYF.